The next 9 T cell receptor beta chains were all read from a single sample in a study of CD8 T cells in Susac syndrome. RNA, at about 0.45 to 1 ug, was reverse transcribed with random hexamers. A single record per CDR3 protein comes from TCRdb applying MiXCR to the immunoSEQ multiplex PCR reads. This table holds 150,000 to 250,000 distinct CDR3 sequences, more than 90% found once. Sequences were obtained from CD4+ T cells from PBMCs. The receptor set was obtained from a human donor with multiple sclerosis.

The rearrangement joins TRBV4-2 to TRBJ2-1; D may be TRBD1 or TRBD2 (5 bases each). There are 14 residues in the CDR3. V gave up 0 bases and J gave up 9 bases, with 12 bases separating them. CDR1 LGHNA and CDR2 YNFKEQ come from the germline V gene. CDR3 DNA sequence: TGTGCCAGCAGCCAAGATCAAGAAGGGACTGAGCAGTTCTTC. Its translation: CASSQDQEGTEQFF.

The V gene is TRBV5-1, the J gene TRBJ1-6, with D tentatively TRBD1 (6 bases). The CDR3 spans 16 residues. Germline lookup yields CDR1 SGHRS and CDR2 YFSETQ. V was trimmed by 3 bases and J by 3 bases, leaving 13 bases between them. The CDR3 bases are TGCGCCAGCAGCTACGATAACAGGGTCTATAATTCACCCCTCCACTTT. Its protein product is CASSYDNRVYNSPLHF.

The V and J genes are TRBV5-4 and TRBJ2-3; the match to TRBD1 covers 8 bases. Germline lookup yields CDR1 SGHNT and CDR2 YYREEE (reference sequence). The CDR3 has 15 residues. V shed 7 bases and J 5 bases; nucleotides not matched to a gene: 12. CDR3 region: CASSLRDRGLDTQYF. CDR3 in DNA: TGTGCCAGCTCGCTACGAGACAGGGGTTTAGATACGCAGTATTTT.

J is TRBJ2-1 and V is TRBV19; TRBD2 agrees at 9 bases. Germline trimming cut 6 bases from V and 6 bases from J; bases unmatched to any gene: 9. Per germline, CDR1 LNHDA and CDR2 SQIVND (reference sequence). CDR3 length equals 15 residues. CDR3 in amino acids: CASRTLAGLSNEQFF. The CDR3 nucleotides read TGTGCCAGTAGAACTCTAGCGGGACTATCCAATGAGCAGTTCTTC.

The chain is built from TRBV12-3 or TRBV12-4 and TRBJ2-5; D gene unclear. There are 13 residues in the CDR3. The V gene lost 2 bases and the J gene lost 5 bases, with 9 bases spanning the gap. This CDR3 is CASSLRQLETQYF. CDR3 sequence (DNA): TGTGCCAGCAGTTTACGTCAGCTTGAGACCCAGTACTTC.

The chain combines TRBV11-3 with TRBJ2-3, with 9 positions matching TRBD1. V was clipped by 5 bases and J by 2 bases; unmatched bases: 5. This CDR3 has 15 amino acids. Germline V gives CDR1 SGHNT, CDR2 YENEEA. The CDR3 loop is CASSTGQGITDTQYF. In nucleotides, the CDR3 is TGTGCCAGCAGCACCGGACAGGGGATCACAGATACGCAGTATTTT.

The CDR3 spells CASSRQGGPYF. The CDR3 region has the DNA TGTGCCAGCAGTAGACAGGGAGGCCCCTACTTC. This rearrangement joins TRBV5-6 to TRBJ2-5, with D perhaps TRBD1 (7 bases). This CDR3 is 11 amino acids long. Per the germline V gene, CDR1 is SGHDT and CDR2 is YYEEEE. Trimming took 5 bases from V and 14 from J, leaving 16 bases between them. Full variable domain (remainder filled in from reference TRBV5-6 and TRBJ2-5): DAGVTQSPTHLIKTRGQQVTLRCSPKSGHDTVSWYQQALGQGPQFIFQYYEEEERQRGNFPDRFSGHQFPNYSSELNVNALLLGDSALYLCASSRQGGPYFGPGTRLLVL.

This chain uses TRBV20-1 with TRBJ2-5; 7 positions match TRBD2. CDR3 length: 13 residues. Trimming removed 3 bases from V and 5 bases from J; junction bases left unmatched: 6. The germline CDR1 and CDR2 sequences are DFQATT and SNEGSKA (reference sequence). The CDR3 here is CSARGRGLETQYF. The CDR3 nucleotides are TGCAGTGCTAGGGGGCGGGGGTTGGAGACCCAGTACTTC.

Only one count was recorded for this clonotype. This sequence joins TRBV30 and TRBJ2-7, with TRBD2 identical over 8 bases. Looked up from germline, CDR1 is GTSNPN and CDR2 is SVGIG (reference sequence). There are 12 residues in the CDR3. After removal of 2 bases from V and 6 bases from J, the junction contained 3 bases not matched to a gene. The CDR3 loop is CAWSSREGEQYF. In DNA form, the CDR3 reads TGTGCCTGGAGTAGTCGGGAGGGCGAGCAGTACTTC. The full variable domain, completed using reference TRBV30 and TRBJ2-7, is SQTIHQWPATLVQPVGSPLSLECTVEGTSNPNLYWYRQAAGRGLQLLFYSVGIGQISSEVPQNLSASRPQDRQFILSSKKLLLSDSGFYLCAWSSREGEQYFGPGTRLTVT.